This T cell receptor (beta chain) was captured by sequencing in a study of CD8 T cells in ankylosing spondylitis. Ten or more counts support this clonotype. Its antigen is unknown. CDR1 is MDHEN and CDR2 is SYDVKM in the germline V gene. The J segment lost 6 bases and the V segment lost 5 bases, leaving 8 bases of the junction unmatched. The CDR3 contains 15 residues. Study-wide results and caveats: Significant enrichment of disease-linked clones was reported in matched ankylosing spondylitis synovial fluid.

A quantitative 5'-RACE method, one with molecular barcodes, was used to make TCR beta libraries. Using its own MiXCR run on the 5' RACE reads, TCRdb lists one record per CDR3 protein. Of about 140,000 distinct CDR3 sequences listed, roughly 8% are singletons. The clonotype comes from a male donor with ankylosing spondylitis. The J gene is TRBJ1-5, the V gene TRBV28; TRBD1 aligns across 9 bases. Sequencing was performed on synovial fluid, either unsorted or a sorted T cell fraction (not recorded which). The CDR3 protein is CASSKDRGGGQPQHF. The CDR3 nucleotides read TGTGCCAGCAGTAAGGACAGGGGTGGAGGTCAGCCCCAGCATTTT. Variable domain in full (rest from reference TRBV28 and TRBJ1-5): DVKVTQSSRYLVKRTGEKVFLECVQDMDHENMFWYRQDPGLGLRLIYFSYDVKMKEKGDIPEGYSVSREKKERFSLILESASTNQTSMYLCASSKDRGGGQPQHFGDGTRLSIL.